Below, 14 T cell receptor beta chains from the same sample are listed, as sequenced in a study of blood T cell repertoires in COVID-19. This table comes from immunoSEQ multiplex PCR, and its TCRdb copy is limited to in-frame clones, with some not included. This sample yields fewer than 500,000 clones, of which 87% are seen a single time; 1.5% to 2% belongs to the top ten. Sequenced sample: PBMCs or T cells enriched from blood (not recorded which). These receptor sequences come from a woman aged 18-35 years with acute COVID-19.

The chain combines TRBV3-1 (or the pseudogene TRBV3-2) with TRBJ1-1, with unresolved D. The CDR3 runs to 16 residues. V was pared by 0 bases and J by 1 base, with 12 bases between. Per germline, CDR1 LGHDT and CDR2 YNNKEL (reference sequence). CDR3 nucleotides: TGTGCCAGCAGCCAAGATCAGGCGCTCGCGAACACTGAAGCTTTCTTT. It is translated as CASSQDQALANTEAFF.

This clone is a singleton in its sample. This chain joins TRBV25-1 and TRBJ2-1, with 9 bases identical to TRBD1. CDR3 size: 16 residues. From germline, CDR1 is MGHDK and CDR2 SYGVNS. The ends lost 1 base at V and 5 bases at J; junction bases unmatched: 6. Here the CDR3 DNA reads TGTGCCAGCAGTGAATGGGGGACAGGGAAACACAATGAGCAGTTCTTC. Translating it yields CASSEWGTGKHNEQFF. Using reference TRBV25-1 and TRBJ2-1 for the parts outside the CDR3, the full variable domain is EADIYQTPRYLVIGTGKKITLECSQTMGHDKMYWYQQDPGMELHLIHYSYGVNSTEKGDLSSESTVSRIRTEHFPLTLESARPSHTSQYLCASSEWGTGKHNEQFFGPGTRLTVL.

This clone has more than one count but fewer than ten. This chain uses TRBV7-6 with TRBJ2-2; 10 bases align to TRBD1. V was clipped by 3 bases and J by 3 bases; unmatched bases: 1. The CDR3 spans 15 residues. Looked up from germline, CDR1 is SGHVS and CDR2 is FNYEAQ. Written as DNA, the CDR3 is TGTGCCAGCAGCTTCGGACAGGGGGACACCGGGGAGCTGTTTTTT. It encodes CASSFGQGDTGELFF.

The chain carries TRBV19 and TRBJ1-1, with a weak D call TRBD1 (6 bases). Germline assignment: CDR1 LNHDA and CDR2 SQIVND (reference sequence). CDR3 length: 13 amino acids. The V gene lost 5 bases and the J gene lost 8 bases, with 15 bases spanning the gap. The CDR3 DNA reads TGTGCCAGTAGTGCCCAGGGGTCTTGGGAAGCTTTCTTT. Translation gives CASSAQGSWEAFF.

The chain joins TRBV2 to TRBJ2-7, with a tentative D call TRBD1 (5 bases). The CDR3 extends over 11 amino acids. Germline CDR1 is SNHLY and CDR2 is FYNNEI. V lost 6 bases and J 5 bases, leaving 8 bases between the germline ends. DNA of the CDR3: TGTGCCAGCAGGGGGCAACACGAGCAGTACTTC. Amino acids: CASRGQHEQYF.

The chain uses TRBV10-2 and TRBJ2-2, with D tentatively TRBD2 (5 bases). CDR1 and CDR2 from the germline V gene are WSHSY and SAAADI. The CDR3 runs 14 residues. V lost 3 bases, J lost 0 bases, and 5 bases lay in between. The CDR3 nucleotides are TGCGCCAGCAGTGAACTAGCGAACACCGGGGAGCTGTTTTTT. This gives the protein CASSELANTGELFF.

As DNA, the CDR3 is TGCGCCAGCAGTGAACAGGGTGCCTACGAGCAGTACTTC. Translating it yields CASSEQGAYEQYF. The rearrangement links TRBV10-2 to TRBJ2-7, with D perhaps TRBD1 (6 bases). V lost 3 bases, J lost 2 bases, and 8 bases lay in between. This CDR3 contains 13 residues. Germline CDR1 WSHSY, CDR2 SAAADI.

The chain couples TRBV24-1 to TRBJ2-3; 8 nucleotides match TRBD2. CDR1 is KGHDR, CDR2 SFDVKD, per germline. This CDR3 has 15 residues. The ends lost 4 bases at V and 2 bases at J; junction bases unmatched: 4. The DNA of the CDR3 is TGTGCCACCAGTGACTCCGGACTAGCCACAGATACGCAGTATTTT. Its translation: CATSDSGLATDTQYF.

In nucleotides, the CDR3 is TGTGCCAGCAGTGTTCCGGGACTAGAGAGAAATGAGCAGTTCTTC. Its translation: CASSVPGLERNEQFF. The chain combines TRBV25-1 with TRBJ2-1; 8 nucleotides line up with TRBD2. CDR1 MGHDK and CDR2 SYGVNS come from the germline V gene. V lost 4 bases to trimming and J lost 7 bases; unmatched junction nucleotides: 9. This CDR3 spans 15 amino acids.

The chain has TRBV5-1 and TRBJ1-4; 8 bases line up with TRBD1. CDR3 length: 16 residues. V gave up 4 bases and J gave up 2 bases; unmatched junction bases: 7. The germline V gene has CDR1 SGHRS and CDR2 YFSETQ. The CDR3 sequence: CASSIGQGPTNEKLFF. CDR3 coding DNA: TGCGCCAGCAGCATAGGACAGGGTCCCACTAATGAAAAACTGTTTTTT.

The rearrangement joins TRBV6-5 to TRBJ2-5, with 11 nucleotides matching TRBD2. V gave up 6 bases and J gave up 5 bases; unmatched junction bases: 8. CDR1 is MNHEY, CDR2 SVGAGI, per germline. The CDR3 contains 15 residues. The CDR3 coding sequence is TGTGCCAGCAGAAATCTAGCGGGGGGTTGGGAGACCCAGTACTTC. It is translated as CASRNLAGGWETQYF.

The CDR3 sequence: CASSLQGTYGYTF. The CDR3 region has the DNA TGTGCCAGCAGCCTACAGGGAACCTATGGCTACACCTTC. The chain has TRBV3-1 (or the pseudogene TRBV3-2) and TRBJ1-2, with a weak D call TRBD1 (6 bases). Germline-derived CDR1 and CDR2 are LGHDT and YNNKEL (reference sequence). The length of the CDR3 is 13 residues. Trimming cost V 4 bases and J 4 bases, with 10 bases left between them.

The rearrangement uses TRBV28 and TRBJ2-7; D ambiguous. The length of the CDR3 is 11 residues. V lost 8 bases and J 4 bases, leaving 9 bases between the germline ends. From germline, CDR1 is MDHEN and CDR2 SYDVKM. The CDR3 DNA reads TGTGCCAGCGGCCAGATATACGAGCAGTACTTC. Translated: CASGQIYEQYF. The complete variable domain, with remaining parts taken from reference TRBV28 and TRBJ2-7, reads DVKVTQSSRYLVKRTGEKVFLECVQDMDHENMFWYRQDPGLGLRLIYFSYDVKMKEKGDIPEGYSVSREKKERFSLILESASTNQTSMYLCASGQIYEQYFGPGTRLTVT.

The J gene is TRBJ1-4, the V gene TRBV7-3; D is ambiguous. Between the trimmed V and J ends, which lost 3 bases and 2 bases, there was a span of 7 bases. Germline V gene sequence: CDR1 SGHTA, CDR2 FQGTGA. CDR3 length: 14 amino acids. The CDR3 sequence: CASSFQRTNEKLFF. As DNA, the CDR3 is TGTGCCAGCAGCTTTCAGAGGACTAATGAAAAACTGTTTTTT.